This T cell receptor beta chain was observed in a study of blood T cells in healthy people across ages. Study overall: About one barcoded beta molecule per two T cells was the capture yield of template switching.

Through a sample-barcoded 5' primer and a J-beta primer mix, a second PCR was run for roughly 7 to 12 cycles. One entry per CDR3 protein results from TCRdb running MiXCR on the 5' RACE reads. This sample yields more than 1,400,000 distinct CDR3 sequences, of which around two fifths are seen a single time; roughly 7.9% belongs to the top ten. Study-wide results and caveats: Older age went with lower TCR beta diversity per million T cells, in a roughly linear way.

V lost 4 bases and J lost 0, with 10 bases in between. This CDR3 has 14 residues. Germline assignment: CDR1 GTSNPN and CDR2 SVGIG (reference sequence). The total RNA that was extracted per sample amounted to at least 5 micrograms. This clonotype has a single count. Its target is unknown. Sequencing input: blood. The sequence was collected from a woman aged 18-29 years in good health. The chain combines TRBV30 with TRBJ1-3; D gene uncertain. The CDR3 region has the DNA TGTGCCTGGACCCGCGGGAGCTCTGGAAACACCATATATTTT. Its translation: CAWTRGSSGNTIYF.